A selection of T cell receptor beta chains follows, all from one sample in a study of blood T cells in healthy people across ages. MiXCR was run by TCRdb on the 5' RACE reads, yielding one entry per CDR3 protein. The repertoire has 1.5 million to 2 million distinct CDR3 sequences, around 42% of them found once; the top ten carry 23%. The specimen sequenced was blood. The receptors stem from a human donor in good health. The CDR3 runs from the conserved cysteine through the conserved F or W. Fields, in order: V gene, D gene, J gene, clone size, CDR3 DNA, CDR3 protein. A D gene is named only where the DNA matches it firmly. Some rows have no size entry. The others give once, few or many, or a class for an expanded clone.

TRBV7-2	.	TRBJ1-1	.	TGTGCCAGCAGCTCCGGGTTGGGAGTGGAAGCTTTCTTT	CASSSGLGVEAFF
TRBV3-1	.	TRBJ1-1	.	TGTGCCAGCAGCCAAGATTGGTTACTGAACACTGAAGCTTTCTTT	CASSQDWLLNTEAFF
TRBV18	.	TRBJ2-7	.	TGTGCCAGCTCACCACAACAGACAGGATTCCACGAGCAGTACTTC	CASSPQQTGFHEQYF
TRBV20-1	.	TRBJ2-5	.	TGCAGTGCTAGAGTGAGTAGCGGCCAAGAGACCCAGTACTTC	CSARVSSGQETQYF
TRBV20-1	.	TRBJ2-1	.	TGCAGTGCCCCGATCCCCTGGACAGCCAACTACAATGAGCAGTTCTTC	CSAPIPWTANYNEQFF
TRBV7-3	.	TRBJ1-2	.	TGTGCCAGCAGCCCGTCATCAGGGGCTGACTATGGCTACACCTTC	CASSPSSGADYGYTF
TRBV27	.	TRBJ2-3	.	TGTGCCAGCAGTTTTTATATGGGCACAGATACGCAGTATTTT	CASSFYMGTDTQYF
TRBV4-1	.	TRBJ2-1	.	TGCGCCAGCAGCCAGGATAACGCCCGGGGTTCCTACAATGAGCAGTTCTTC	CASSQDNARGSYNEQFF
TRBV20-1	TRBD1	TRBJ2-7	.	TGCAGTGCCCCCCCCAGGGGGCGATACGAGCAGTACTTC	CSAPPRGRYEQYF
TRBV6-4	.	TRBJ2-3	few	TGTGCCAGCAGCCCTAAGATTGGAAGAGATACGCAGTATTTT	CASSPKIGRDTQYF
TRBV20-1	.	TRBJ2-7	few	TGCAGTGCTAGTTTACGTTCCTCCTACGAGCAGTACTTC	CSASLRSSYEQYF
TRBV10-2	.	TRBJ1-4	.	TGCGCCAGCAGCGGGGGACCACAGAAGATTAATGAAAAACTGTTTTTT	CASSGGPQKINEKLFF
TRBV5-1	TRBD2	TRBJ2-2	.	TGCGCCAGCAGACTAGCGGGGGGGACCGGGGAGCTGTTTTTT	CASRLAGGTGELFF
TRBV20-1	TRBD1	TRBJ2-5	few	TGCAGTGCTAGGGGGCCCTATGGACAGGGGGCGCGGGAGCAGTACTTC	CSARGPYGQGAREQYF
TRBV12-3/TRBV12-4	TRBD2	TRBJ2-7	.	TGTGCCAGCAGTTTAGGCGGGGGGGCGTTAGAGCAGTACTTC	CASSLGGGALEQYF
TRBV5-1	.	TRBJ2-4	.	TGCGCCAGCAGCCTCAACCCAGCCTACGGGCAGTACTTC	CASSLNPAYGQYF
TRBV10-3	TRBD1	TRBJ2-7	few	TGTGCCATCAGTGATGACAGGGTCTACGAGCAGTACTTC	CAISDDRVYEQYF
TRBV20-1	TRBD1	TRBJ2-4	.	TGCAGTGCAACCCCCGGGACAGGGGATAACGGGCAGTACTTC	CSATPGTGDNGQYF
TRBV5-1	.	TRBJ2-3	.	TGCGCCAGCAGCCACCCTGACAGCCGAACAGATACGCAGTATTTT	CASSHPDSRTDTQYF
TRBV6-1	TRBD1	TRBJ1-4	.	TGTGCCAGCAGTGAAAGGCAGGGGGCACTTGGTGAAAAACTGTTTTTT	CASSERQGALGEKLFF
TRBV4-1	TRBD1	TRBJ2-7	once	TGCGCCAGCAGCCAAGAGGGACAGGATTACGAGCAGTACTTC	CASSQEGQDYEQYF
TRBV7-9	TRBD1	TRBJ1-2	.	TGTGCCAGCAGCCTCGACAGGGAGGCGTACTATGGCTACACCTTC	CASSLDREAYYGYTF
TRBV24-1	.	TRBJ1-5	.	TGTGCCACCGCGCCTCATGCCGATGTGCAGCCCCAGCATTTT	CATAPHADVQPQHF
TRBV5-1	.	TRBJ1-2	few	TGCGCCGGTAGCTTGGAGGGAGTGAGCGACTATGGCTACACCTTC	CAGSLEGVSDYGYTF
TRBV7-9	TRBD2	TRBJ2-1	.	TGTGCCAGCAGCCGAACTAGCGGGGGGCTCAATGAGCAGTTCTTC	CASSRTSGGLNEQFF
TRBV27	.	TRBJ1-2	.	TGTGCCAGCAGAGAGAGGGGTTGGAATCGCTACACCTTC	CASRERGWNRYTF
TRBV7-3	.	TRBJ2-1	.	TGTGCCAGCAGCTTTGCATGGGCGCGCTACAATGAGCAGTTCTTC	CASSFAWARYNEQFF
TRBV6-2/TRBV6-3	.	TRBJ1-2	.	TGTGCCAGCAGTTACTCTCGCTGGTTCGGCTACACCTTC	CASSYSRWFGYTF
TRBV12-3/TRBV12-4	TRBD2	TRBJ2-1	.	TGTGCCAGCACCTTTAGCGGGGGGCCCACCTACAATGAGCAGTTCTTC	CASTFSGGPTYNEQFF
TRBV7-2	.	TRBJ2-3	.	TGTGCCAGCAGCGTTACAGGCCGCTTCACAGATACGCAGTATTTT	CASSVTGRFTDTQYF
TRBV12-3/TRBV12-4	.	TRBJ1-4	.	TGTGCCAGCAGCCCCTCGAGCGGGGCCGGGGACGAAAAACTGTTTTTT	CASSPSSGAGDEKLFF
TRBV20-1	TRBD2	TRBJ2-7	.	TGCAGTGCTACCCGGGGGGAGGGGTCGTTTCGCGAGCAGTACTTC	CSATRGEGSFREQYF
TRBV10-3	.	TRBJ2-7	few	TGTGCCATCAGGGACGGAAGCTCCTACGAGCAGTACTTC	CAIRDGSSYEQYF
TRBV19	TRBD1	TRBJ2-7	.	TGTGCCAGTAGTCACCAGGGGGCTATGTACGAGCAGTACTTC	CASSHQGAMYEQYF
TRBV20-1	.	TRBJ2-4	.	TGCAGTGCTAGAGAGGCTAAAAACATTCAGTACTTC	CSAREAKNIQYF
TRBV5-1	.	TRBJ1-1	.	TGCGCCAGCAGTAACGAGGGATGGGACACTGAAGCTTTCTTT	CASSNEGWDTEAFF
TRBV6-5	TRBD2	TRBJ2-3	.	TGTGCCAGCAGTTACTCCCTTCGACTAGCGGGGGTGGATACGCAGTATTTT	CASSYSLRLAGVDTQYF
TRBV29-1	.	TRBJ1-3	.	TGCAGCGCCTCACAGGGACCGAGCTCTGAAAACACCATATATTTT	CSASQGPSSENTIYF
TRBV20-1	.	TRBJ1-2	.	TGCAGTGCTACCCCAGGGTCTCGCGGCTACACCTTC	CSATPGSRGYTF
TRBV4-2	TRBD1	TRBJ1-1	.	TGTGCCAGTGGGGGACAGACGAACACTGAAGCTTTCTTT	CASGGQTNTEAFF
TRBV20-1	.	TRBJ1-2	few	TGCAGTGCTAGCGGAGGCAGGGACTATGGCTACACCTTC	CSASGGRDYGYTF
TRBV4-2	.	TRBJ1-6	.	TGTGCCAGCAGCCAAGAAATGAGGCAAGACCTAAATTCACCCCTCCACTTT	CASSQEMRQDLNSPLHF
TRBV7-2	.	TRBJ1-3	once	TGTGCCAACAGCTTTGGGCAGAACTCTGGAAACACCGTATATTTT	CANSFGQNSGNTVYF
TRBV24-1	.	TRBJ2-3	few	TGTGCCACCAGTGACCTACAGGGACGGGGAGATACGCAGTATTTT	CATSDLQGRGDTQYF
TRBV5-1	.	TRBJ1-4	.	TGCGCCAGCAGCTTGGCCGCAGGGGATGTTGAAAAACTGTTTTTT	CASSLAAGDVEKLFF
TRBV14	.	TRBJ2-5	.	TGTGCCAGCAGCCAAGGAGGGTTTGGACGGGTCCACCAAGAGACCCAGTACTTC	CASSQGGFGRVHQETQYF
TRBV12-5	.	TRBJ1-2	few	TGTGCTAGTGGTTTGGAACAGGGAAATGGCTACACCTTC	CASGLEQGNGYTF